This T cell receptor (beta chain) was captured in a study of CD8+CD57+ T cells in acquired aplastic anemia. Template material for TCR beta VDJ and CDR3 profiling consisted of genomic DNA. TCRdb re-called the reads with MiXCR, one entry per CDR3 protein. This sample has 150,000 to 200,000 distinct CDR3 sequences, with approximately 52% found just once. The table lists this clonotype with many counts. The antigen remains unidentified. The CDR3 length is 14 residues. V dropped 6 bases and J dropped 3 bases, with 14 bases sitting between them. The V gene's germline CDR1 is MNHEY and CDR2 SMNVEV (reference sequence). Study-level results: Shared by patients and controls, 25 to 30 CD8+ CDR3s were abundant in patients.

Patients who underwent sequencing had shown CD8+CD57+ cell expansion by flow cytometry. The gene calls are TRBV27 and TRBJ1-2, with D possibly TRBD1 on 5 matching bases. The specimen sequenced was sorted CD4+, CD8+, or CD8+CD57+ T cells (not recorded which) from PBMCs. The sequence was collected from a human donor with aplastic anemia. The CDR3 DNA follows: TGTGCCAGCAGATCGAGAAGGGGCGACTATGGCTACACCTTC. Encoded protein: CASRSRRGDYGYTF.